This entry lists 27 T cell receptor beta chains sequenced from one sample in a study of molecular identifiers for immune sequencing clone quantification. TCRdb analysed the PCR reads with MiXCR anew, one entry per CDR3 protein. The profile covers around 54,000 distinct CDR3 sequences, with 25% appearing a single time and around 2% taken by the ten largest. Material: naive CD8+ T cells from blood, with Jurkat cell RNA spiked in. Subset reported: FACS-sorted CD8+CD4-CCR7+CD45RA+ naive T cells. These receptors were taken from a human donor in good health. Some libraries in this study had Jurkat cell RNA spiked in.

The V call is TRBV30, the J call TRBJ1-1; no clear D gene. Germline CDR1 GTSNPN, CDR2 SVGIG (reference sequence). The CDR3 runs 15 residues. Trimming removed 2 bases from V and 5 bases from J, with 18 bases in between. The CDR3 sequence: CAWSRGRMGRTEAFF. The CDR3 nucleotides read TGTGCCTGGAGTCGGGGTCGAATGGGCCGGACTGAAGCTTTCTTT.

In its sample, this clonotype was seen many times. The chain carries TRBV7-3 and TRBJ2-1; TRBD2 might be the D (5 bases). Germline CDR1 is SGHTA and CDR2 is FQGTGA. The CDR3 has 14 amino acids. V was cut by 5 bases and J by 5 bases, with 13 bases left in between. The CDR3 spells CASSPDGLDNEQFF. The CDR3 nucleotides are TGTGCCAGCAGCCCCGATGGACTGGACAATGAGCAGTTCTTC.

A single count supports this clonotype. The chain joins TRBV5-8 to TRBJ2-7; D gene ambiguous. Trimming removed 3 bases from V and 5 bases from J, with 15 bases in between. Germline lookup yields CDR1 SGHTS and CDR2 YDEGEE. This CDR3 has 14 amino acids. The CDR3 DNA reads TGTGCCAGCAGCTCGGTATCCCCCACCGACGAGCAGTACTTC. It specifies CASSSVSPTDEQYF.

This clonotype was detected a few times. Written as DNA, the CDR3 is TGTGCCAGCAGCTCGCAATGGACAGGGAGAGAAGAGACCCAGTACTTC. Encoded protein: CASSSQWTGREETQYF. J is TRBJ2-5 and V is TRBV11-2; the match to TRBD1 covers 8 bases. Germline values: CDR1 SGHAT, CDR2 FQNNGV. CDR3 length: 16 residues. Losses at the gene ends were 4 bases for V and 3 bases for J; bases not matched to a gene: 10.

Remarks on this clonotype: A much larger clone lies a single base off, so this may be a read error. The rearrangement links TRBV4-1 to TRBJ2-2; 10 bases are a match to TRBD2. CDR1 is MGHRA, CDR2 YSYEKL, per germline. This CDR3 contains 15 residues. CDR3 sequence reads: CASSPLAGYTGERFF. In nucleotides, the CDR3 is TGCGCCAGCAGCCCACTAGCGGGGTACACCGGGGAGCGGTTTTTT.

Of note for this clonotype: A much bigger clone sits one base away, suggesting this may be a read error. The chain is built from TRBV4-3 and TRBJ2-7, with 9 bases lining up with TRBD2. The CDR3 is made up of 17 amino acids. The germline V gene has CDR1 LGHNA and CDR2 YSLEER. V was pared by 3 bases and J by 2 bases, with 11 bases of the junction left unmatched. The CDR3 region is CASSHGLARAPPYEQYF. Here the CDR3 DNA reads TGCGCCAGCAGCCACGGACTAGCGAGAGCGCCTCCCTACGAGCAGTACTTC.

This clonotype was counted a few times. This may come from a read error, since a much larger clone is one base off. V and J are TRBV19 and TRBJ2-5; D is uncertain. Trimming took 5 bases from V and 0 from J, leaving 7 bases between them. The CDR3 is 13 amino acids. CDR1 is LNHDA, CDR2 SQIVND, per germline (reference sequence). DNA of the CDR3: TGTGCCAGTAGTCGGTCGTACCAAGAGACCCAGTACTTC. Encoded protein: CASSRSYQETQYF.

The V call is TRBV27, the J call TRBJ2-3, with TRBD2 matching over 7 bases. CDR1 and CDR2 (germline): MNHEY, SMNVEV (reference sequence). Germline trimming cut 5 bases from V and 3 bases from J; bases unmatched to any gene: 11. CDR3 length: 16 amino acids. Here the CDR3 reads CASSPPLGGGTDTQYF. CDR3 nucleotide sequence: TGTGCCAGCAGTCCCCCCCTGGGCGGGGGAACAGATACGCAGTATTTT.

This clonotype was recorded many times. J is TRBJ1-1 and V is TRBV18; perhaps TRBD1 as D (6 bases). The CDR3 totals 15 residues. Germline V gene lookup returns CDR1 KGHSH and CDR2 LQKENI. V was shortened by 4 bases and J by 1 base, with 13 bases between the two germline ends. CDR3 sequence: CASSLNTGSNTEAFF. The CDR3 nucleotides are TGTGCCAGCTCACTCAATACAGGGTCGAACACTGAAGCTTTCTTT.

The genes are TRBV27 and TRBJ1-4; D is unclear. The CDR3 has 13 residues. The V gene lost 3 bases and the J gene lost 7 bases, with 9 bases spanning the gap. Germline V gene lookup returns CDR1 MNHEY and CDR2 SMNVEV (reference sequence). The CDR3 DNA reads as TGTGCCAGCAGTTTCGTAAAGGGTGAAAAACTGTTTTTT. It specifies CASSFVKGEKLFF.

As regards this clonotype: A read error may explain this, as a much larger clone is one base away. V usage is TRBV5-1 and J usage is TRBJ2-3; D gene ambiguous. The germline V gene encodes CDR1 SGHRS and CDR2 YFSETQ. CDR3 length: 13 residues. Trimming removed 5 bases from V and 4 bases from J, with 11 bases in between. The CDR3 sequence is CASRRGVADTQYF. DNA of the CDR3: TGCGCCAGCAGGCGTGGAGTCGCAGATACGCAGTATTTT.

This clonotype was found a few times. Possible read error: a much larger clone is one base away. The chain couples TRBV3-1 to TRBJ1-5; D is unclear. Germline V gene lookup returns CDR1 LGHDT and CDR2 YNNKEL (reference sequence). There are 15 residues in the CDR3. In nucleotides, the CDR3 is TGTGCCAGCAGCCAAGATCCCGGGGATAATCAGTCCCAGCATTTT. Amino acid sequence: CASSQDPGDNQSQHF.

This clonotype occurred many times. The chain joins TRBV7-2 to TRBJ2-3; D may be TRBD1 (6 bases). With 3 bases removed from V and 4 bases from J, the gap between germline ends came to 14 bases. This CDR3 has 15 residues. The germline V gene encodes CDR1 SGHTA and CDR2 FQGNSA. Here the CDR3 reads CASSFRSDSSDTQYF. As DNA, the CDR3 is TGTGCCAGCAGCTTTAGGTCGGACAGTTCAGATACGCAGTATTTT.

This clonotype has at least ten counts. J is TRBJ2-3 and V is TRBV4-1; 8 bases line up with TRBD2. The CDR3 is 16 amino acids. CDR1 MGHRA and CDR2 YSYEKL come from the germline V gene. After removal of 1 base from V and 0 bases from J, the junction contained 3 bases not matched to a gene. CDR3 DNA sequence: TGCGCCAGCAGCCAAGTTAGCGGGACTAGCACAGATACGCAGTATTTT. It encodes CASSQVSGTSTDTQYF.

This clonotype was observed a few times. A clone one base away is much larger, so this may be a read error. V is TRBV7-9 and J is TRBJ1-5; tentatively, D is TRBD1 (6 bases). CDR1 is SEHNR and CDR2 is FQNEAQ in the germline V gene (reference sequence). CDR3 length: 16 amino acids. Trimming pared 5 bases from V and 2 bases from J, leaving 16 bases between. CDR3 loop: CASSPTPHRGNQPQHF. CDR3 sequence (DNA): TGTGCCAGCAGCCCAACGCCGCACAGGGGCAATCAGCCCCAGCATTTT.

This clonotype occurred a few times. Without the conserved terminal phenylalanine or tryptophan, this CDR3 likely stems from a read error. The gene calls are TRBV4-3 and TRBJ2-7; no firm D call. In germline, CDR1 is LGHNA, CDR2 YSLEER. The CDR3 is made up of 14 amino acids. The V end was cut by 1 base, the J end by 2 bases, with 9 bases between. The CDR3 DNA reads as TGCGCCAGCAGCCAAGGTCCCGAGGCCTACGAGCAGTACTCC. It translates to CASSQGPEAYEQYS.

For this clonotype: This clone may be a read error of a much larger clone one base away. The chain uses TRBV9 and TRBJ2-2; no definite D call. CDR1 SGDLS and CDR2 YYNGEE come from the germline V gene. This CDR3 is 13 amino acids long. As DNA, the CDR3 is TGTGTCAGCAGCGCGGAAAACACCGGGGAGCTGTTTTTT. This translates into CVSSAENTGELFF.

This clonotype was detected only a few times. J is TRBJ2-3 and V is TRBV20-1; D might be TRBD2 (6 bases). Germline-derived CDR1 and CDR2 are DFQATT and SNEGSKA (reference sequence). The CDR3 loop spans 17 amino acids. The V and J ends lost 0 bases and 2 bases respectively, with 18 bases between them. DNA for the CDR3: TGCAGTGCTAGAGATTTATGGCTAGCGTGGGCCACAGATACGCAGTATTTT. This translates into CSARDLWLAWATDTQYF.

There are many counts of this clonotype. V usage is TRBV2 and J usage is TRBJ1-3, with D perhaps TRBD1 (6 bases). The CDR3 sequence is 14 residues long. CDR1 and CDR2 (germline): SNHLY, FYNNEI. Trimming took 6 bases from V and 0 from J, leaving 9 bases between them. CDR3 protein: CASREQGSGNTIYF. The CDR3 region has the DNA TGTGCCAGCAGAGAACAGGGCTCTGGAAACACCATATATTTT.

About this clonotype itself: With a much larger clone just one base away, this may be a read error. This CDR3 reads CSAIFYTGELVF. The CDR3 DNA is TGCAGTGCTATTTTTTACACCGGGGAGCTGGTTTTT. This chain connects TRBV20-1 to TRBJ2-2, with D possibly being TRBD2 (5 bases). The germline CDR1 and CDR2 sequences are DFQATT and SNEGSKA (reference sequence). There are 12 residues in the CDR3.

This clonotype appeared many times. The chain joins TRBV29-1 to TRBJ2-5, with D maybe TRBD2 (6 bases). There are 14 residues in the CDR3. Germline loops: CDR1 SQVTM, CDR2 ANQGSEA. Trimming cost V 4 bases and J 1 base, with 13 bases left between them. The CDR3 DNA sequence: TGCAGCGTTGTCGGGAGCGTTACCCAAGAGACCCAGTACTTC. Translation: CSVVGSVTQETQYF.

Regarding this clonotype: A read error may be the cause here, since a much bigger clone is one base away. The CDR3 DNA sequence: TGCAGTGCTAGAGATAGGGGGACTAACCACGAGCAGTACTTC. The encoded protein is CSARDRGTNHEQYF. J is TRBJ2-7 and V is TRBV20-1, with TRBD2 as a possible D gene (7 bases). CDR3 size: 14 residues. Trimming removed 0 bases at V and 5 bases at J, with 14 bases between. Looked up from germline, CDR1 is DFQATT and CDR2 is SNEGSKA (reference sequence).

Many counts were recorded for this clonotype. The chain is built from TRBV4-1 and TRBJ2-3; D not certain. The CDR3 sequence is 18 residues long. The V and J ends lost 0 bases and 0 bases respectively, with 16 bases between them. CDR1 MGHRA and CDR2 YSYEKL come from the germline V gene. CDR3 nucleotide sequence: TGCGCCAGCAGCCAAGATAGGTCGTGGGCTTTTAGCACAGATACGCAGTATTTT. This sequence encodes CASSQDRSWAFSTDTQYF.

This clonotype was recorded many times. This rearrangement joins TRBV6-5 to TRBJ2-3, with a tentative D call TRBD2 (6 bases). V lost 7 bases to trimming and J lost 2 bases, with 10 bases between them. Germline V gene sequence: CDR1 MNHEY, CDR2 SVGAGI. The CDR3 sequence is 13 residues long. The DNA of the CDR3 is TGTGCCAGCACCACGGGGGACACAGATACGCAGTATTTT. Translation: CASTTGDTDTQYF.

This clonotype was counted many times. V is TRBV7-9 and J is TRBJ1-5, with 8 bases fitting TRBD1. Germline CDR1 is SEHNR and CDR2 is FQNEAQ (reference sequence). The CDR3 has 15 residues. Trimming at V came to 5 bases and at J to 3 bases, leaving 6 bases not matched to a gene. The CDR3 region has the DNA TGTGCCAGCAGCCAGACAGGGGAGACCAATCAGCCCCAGCATTTT. It yields the protein CASSQTGETNQPQHF.

In its sample, this clonotype was seen many times. CDR3 region: CASSQEDRSTDTQYF. The CDR3 DNA follows: TGCGCCAGCAGCCAAGAGGACAGGAGCACAGATACGCAGTATTTT. The V and J genes are TRBV4-3 and TRBJ2-3; the match to TRBD1 covers 7 bases. The CDR3 has 15 residues. With V trimmed by 0 bases and J by 0 bases, 0 bases remained unmatched. Germline V gives CDR1 LGHNA, CDR2 YSLEER.

A few counts support this clonotype. The V and J genes are TRBV2 and TRBJ2-7; TRBD2 aligns across 14 bases. Germline trimming cut 7 bases from V and 2 bases from J; bases unmatched to any gene: 10. CDR3 length: 17 residues. Germline-derived CDR1 and CDR2 are SNHLY and FYNNEI. The CDR3 nucleotides read TGTGCCAGCAAGTCCGGGACTAGCGGGAGCAGCGCCTACGAGCAGTACTTC. This translates into CASKSGTSGSSAYEQYF.